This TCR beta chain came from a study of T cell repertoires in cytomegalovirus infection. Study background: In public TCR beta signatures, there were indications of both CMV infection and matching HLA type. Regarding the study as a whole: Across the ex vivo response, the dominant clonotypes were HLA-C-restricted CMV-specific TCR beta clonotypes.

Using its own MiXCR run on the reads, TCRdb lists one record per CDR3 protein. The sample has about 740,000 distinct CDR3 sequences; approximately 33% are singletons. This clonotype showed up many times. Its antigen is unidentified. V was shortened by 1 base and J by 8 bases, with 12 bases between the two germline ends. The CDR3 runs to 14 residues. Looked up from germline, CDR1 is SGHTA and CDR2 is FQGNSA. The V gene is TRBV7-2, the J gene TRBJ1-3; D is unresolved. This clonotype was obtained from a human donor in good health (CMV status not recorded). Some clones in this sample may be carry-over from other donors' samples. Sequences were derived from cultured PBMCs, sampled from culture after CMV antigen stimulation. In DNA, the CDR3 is TGTGCCAGCAGCTTAGAGGCCGGCGCCCACACCATATATTTT. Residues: CASSLEAGAHTIYF.